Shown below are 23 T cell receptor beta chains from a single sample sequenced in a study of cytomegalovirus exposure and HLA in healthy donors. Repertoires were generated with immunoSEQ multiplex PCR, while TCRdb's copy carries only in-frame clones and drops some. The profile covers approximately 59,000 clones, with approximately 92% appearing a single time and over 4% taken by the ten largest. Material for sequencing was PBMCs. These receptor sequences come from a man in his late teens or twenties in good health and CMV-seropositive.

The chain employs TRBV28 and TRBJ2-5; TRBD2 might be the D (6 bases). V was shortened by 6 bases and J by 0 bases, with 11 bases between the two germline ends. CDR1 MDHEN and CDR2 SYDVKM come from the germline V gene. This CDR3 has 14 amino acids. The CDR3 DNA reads TGTGCCAGCAGGGCGGGGCTGGACCAAGAGACCCAGTACTTC. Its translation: CASRAGLDQETQYF.

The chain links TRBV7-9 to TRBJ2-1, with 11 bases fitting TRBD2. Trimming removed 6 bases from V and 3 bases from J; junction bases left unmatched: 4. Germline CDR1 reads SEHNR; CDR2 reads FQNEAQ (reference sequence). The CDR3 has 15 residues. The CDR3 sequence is CASRLAGVFYNEQFF. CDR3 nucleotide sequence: TGTGCCAGCAGACTAGCGGGAGTATTCTACAATGAGCAGTTCTTC.

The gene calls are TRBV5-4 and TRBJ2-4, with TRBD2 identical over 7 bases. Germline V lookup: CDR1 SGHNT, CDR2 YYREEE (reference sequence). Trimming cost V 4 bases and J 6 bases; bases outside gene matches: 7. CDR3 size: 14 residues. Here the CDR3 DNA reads TGTGCCAGCAGCCTTTGGACTAGTTTAAACATTCAGTACTTC. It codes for CASSLWTSLNIQYF.

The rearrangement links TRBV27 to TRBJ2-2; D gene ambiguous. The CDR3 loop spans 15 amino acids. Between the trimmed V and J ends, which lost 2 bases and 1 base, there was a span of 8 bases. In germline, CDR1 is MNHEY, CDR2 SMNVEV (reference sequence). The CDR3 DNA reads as TGTGCCAGCAGTTTAGTGTTCAGGAACACCGGGGAGCTGTTTTTT. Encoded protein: CASSLVFRNTGELFF.

The CDR3, as DNA: TGTGCCAGCAGTTTAAGGGCCGCGGGCTTGGACGAGCAGTACTTC. Translated: CASSLRAAGLDEQYF. This sequence joins TRBV28 and TRBJ2-7; TRBD2 is a possible D gene (5 bases). Trimming cost V 2 bases and J 5 bases, with 16 bases left between them. The germline V gene has CDR1 MDHEN and CDR2 SYDVKM. This CDR3 is built from 15 residues.

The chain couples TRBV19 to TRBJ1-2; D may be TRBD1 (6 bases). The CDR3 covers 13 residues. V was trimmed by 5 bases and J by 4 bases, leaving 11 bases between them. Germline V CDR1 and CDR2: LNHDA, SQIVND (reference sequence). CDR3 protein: CASSVQGFYGYTF. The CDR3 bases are TGTGCCAGTAGTGTACAGGGCTTCTATGGCTACACCTTC.

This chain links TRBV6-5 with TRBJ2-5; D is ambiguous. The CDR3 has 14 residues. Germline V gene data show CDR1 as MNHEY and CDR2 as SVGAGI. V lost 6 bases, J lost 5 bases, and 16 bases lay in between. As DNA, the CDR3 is TGTGCCAGCAGCCTCGAATACATGAAGGAGACCCAGTACTTC. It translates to CASSLEYMKETQYF.

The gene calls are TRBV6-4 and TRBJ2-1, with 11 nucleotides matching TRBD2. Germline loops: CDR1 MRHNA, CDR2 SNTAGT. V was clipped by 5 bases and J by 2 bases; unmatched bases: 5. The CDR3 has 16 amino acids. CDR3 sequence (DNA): TGTGCCAGCAGTTTACTAGCGGGAGTAACCTACAATGAGCAGTTCTTC. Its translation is CASSLLAGVTYNEQFF.

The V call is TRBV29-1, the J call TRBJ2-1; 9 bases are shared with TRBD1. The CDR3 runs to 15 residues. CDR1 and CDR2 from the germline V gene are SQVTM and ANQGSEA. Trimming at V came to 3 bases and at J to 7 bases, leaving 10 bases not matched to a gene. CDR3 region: CSVEGGQGWANEQFF. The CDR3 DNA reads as TGCAGCGTTGAGGGGGGACAGGGTTGGGCAAATGAGCAGTTCTTC.

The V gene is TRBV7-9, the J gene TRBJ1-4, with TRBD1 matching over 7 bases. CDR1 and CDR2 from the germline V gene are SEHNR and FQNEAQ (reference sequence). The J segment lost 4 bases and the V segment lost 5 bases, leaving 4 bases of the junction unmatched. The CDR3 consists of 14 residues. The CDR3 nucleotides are TGTGCCAGCAGCGCCGGGACAGTTAATGAAAAACTGTTTTTT. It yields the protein CASSAGTVNEKLFF.

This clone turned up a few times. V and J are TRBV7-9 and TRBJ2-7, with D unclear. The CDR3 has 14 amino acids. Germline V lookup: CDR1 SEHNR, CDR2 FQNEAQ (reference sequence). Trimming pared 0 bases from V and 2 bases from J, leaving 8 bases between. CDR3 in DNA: TGTGCCAGCAGCTTAGCGGCAGTCACCTACGAGCAGTACTTC. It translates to CASSLAAVTYEQYF.

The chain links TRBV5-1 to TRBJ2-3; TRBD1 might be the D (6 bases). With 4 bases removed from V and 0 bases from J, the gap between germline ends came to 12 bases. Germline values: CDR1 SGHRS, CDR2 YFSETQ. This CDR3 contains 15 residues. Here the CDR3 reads CASSPDRSSTDTQYF. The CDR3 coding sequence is TGCGCCAGCAGCCCCGACAGGTCTAGCACAGATACGCAGTATTTT.

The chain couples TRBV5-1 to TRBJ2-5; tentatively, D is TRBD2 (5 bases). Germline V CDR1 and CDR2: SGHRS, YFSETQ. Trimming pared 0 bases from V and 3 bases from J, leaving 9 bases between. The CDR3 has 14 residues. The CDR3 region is CASSLGEWEETQYF. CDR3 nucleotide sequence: TGCGCCAGCAGCTTGGGGGAGTGGGAAGAGACCCAGTACTTC.

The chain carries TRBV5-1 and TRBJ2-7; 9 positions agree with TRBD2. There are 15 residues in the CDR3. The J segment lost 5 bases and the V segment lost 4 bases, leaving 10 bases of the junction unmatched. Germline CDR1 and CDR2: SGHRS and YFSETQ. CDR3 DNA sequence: TGCGCCAGCAGCCCCTCGGCGGGAGGGCCCCACGAGCAGTACTTC. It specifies CASSPSAGGPHEQYF. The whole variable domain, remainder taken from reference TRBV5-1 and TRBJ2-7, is KAGVTQTPRYLIKTRGQQVTLSCSPISGHRSVSWYQQTPGQGLQFLFEYFSETQRNKGNFPGRFSGRQFSNSRSEMNVSTLELGDSALYLCASSPSAGGPHEQYFGPGTRLTVT.

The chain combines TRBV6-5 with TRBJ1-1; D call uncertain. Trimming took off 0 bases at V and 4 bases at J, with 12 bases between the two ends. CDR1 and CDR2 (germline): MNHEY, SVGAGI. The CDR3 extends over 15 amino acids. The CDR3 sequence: CASSYSEVSGTEAFF. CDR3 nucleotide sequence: TGTGCCAGCAGTTACTCGGAAGTCTCGGGCACTGAAGCTTTCTTT.

Here the CDR3 reads CASTFGLAATGELFF. CDR3 in DNA: TGTGCCAGCACCTTCGGACTAGCGGCCACCGGGGAGCTGTTTTTT. The rearrangement uses TRBV7-9 and TRBJ2-2; 10 positions match TRBD2. The length of the CDR3 is 15 residues. Germline-derived CDR1 and CDR2 are SEHNR and FQNEAQ (reference sequence). V was pared by 7 bases and J by 4 bases, with 6 bases of the junction left unmatched.

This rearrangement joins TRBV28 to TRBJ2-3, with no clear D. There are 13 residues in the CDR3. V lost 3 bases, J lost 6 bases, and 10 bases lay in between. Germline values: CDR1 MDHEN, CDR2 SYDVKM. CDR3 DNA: TGTGCCAGCAGTTTCCCCCTGGAGGATACGCAGTATTTT. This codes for CASSFPLEDTQYF.

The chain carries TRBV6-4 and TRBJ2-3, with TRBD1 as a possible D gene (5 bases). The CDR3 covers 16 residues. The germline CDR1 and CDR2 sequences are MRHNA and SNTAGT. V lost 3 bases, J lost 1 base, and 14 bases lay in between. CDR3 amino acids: CASSDVGGQRTDTQYF. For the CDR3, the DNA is TGTGCCAGCAGTGATGTTGGCGGACAACGCACAGATACGCAGTATTTT.

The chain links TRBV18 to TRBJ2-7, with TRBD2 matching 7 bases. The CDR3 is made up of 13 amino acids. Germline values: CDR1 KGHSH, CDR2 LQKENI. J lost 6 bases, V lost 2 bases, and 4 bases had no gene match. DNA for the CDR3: TGTGCCAGCTCACCAGAGACTAGCTCCGAGCAGTACTTC. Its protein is CASSPETSSEQYF.

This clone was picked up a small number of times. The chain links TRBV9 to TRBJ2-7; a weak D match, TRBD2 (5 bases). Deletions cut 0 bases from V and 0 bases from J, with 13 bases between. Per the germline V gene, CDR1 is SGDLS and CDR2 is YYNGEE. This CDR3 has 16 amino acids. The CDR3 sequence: CASSVGGQSGSYEQYF. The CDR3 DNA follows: TGTGCCAGCAGCGTAGGAGGGCAGAGTGGCTCCTACGAGCAGTACTTC.

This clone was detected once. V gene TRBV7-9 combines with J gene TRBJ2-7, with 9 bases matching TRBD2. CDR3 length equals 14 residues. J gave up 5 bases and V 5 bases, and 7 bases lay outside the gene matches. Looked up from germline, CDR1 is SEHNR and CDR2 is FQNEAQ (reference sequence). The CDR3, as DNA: TGTGCCAGCAGCCAATCTAGCGGGATCCACGAGCAGTACTTC. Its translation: CASSQSSGIHEQYF. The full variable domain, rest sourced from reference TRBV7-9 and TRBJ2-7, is DTGVSQNPRHKITKRGQNVTFRCDPISEHNRLYWYRQTLGQGPEFLTYFQNEAQLEKSRLLSDRFSAERPKGSFSTLEIQRTEQGDSAMYLCASSQSSGIHEQYFGPGTRLTVT.

Written as DNA, the CDR3 is TGTGCCATCAGTGCAGACTCGGGACATAGGAACACTGAAGCTTTCTTT. This sequence encodes CAISADSGHRNTEAFF. The chain uses TRBV10-3 and TRBJ1-1; the D gene is possibly TRBD1 (6 bases). Germline CDR1 and CDR2: ENHRY and SYGVKD. V was cut by 4 bases and J by 1 base, with 16 bases left in between. The CDR3 covers 16 residues.

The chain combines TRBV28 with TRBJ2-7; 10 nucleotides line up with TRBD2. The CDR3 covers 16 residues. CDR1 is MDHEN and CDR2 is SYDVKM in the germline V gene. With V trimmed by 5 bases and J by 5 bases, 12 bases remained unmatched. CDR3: CASSPTRQREGHEQYF. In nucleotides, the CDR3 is TGTGCCAGCAGTCCAACGCGACAGCGGGAGGGTCACGAGCAGTACTTC. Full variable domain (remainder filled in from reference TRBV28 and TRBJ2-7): DVKVTQSSRYLVKRTGEKVFLECVQDMDHENMFWYRQDPGLGLRLIYFSYDVKMKEKGDIPEGYSVSREKKERFSLILESASTNQTSMYLCASSPTRQREGHEQYFGPGTRLTVT.